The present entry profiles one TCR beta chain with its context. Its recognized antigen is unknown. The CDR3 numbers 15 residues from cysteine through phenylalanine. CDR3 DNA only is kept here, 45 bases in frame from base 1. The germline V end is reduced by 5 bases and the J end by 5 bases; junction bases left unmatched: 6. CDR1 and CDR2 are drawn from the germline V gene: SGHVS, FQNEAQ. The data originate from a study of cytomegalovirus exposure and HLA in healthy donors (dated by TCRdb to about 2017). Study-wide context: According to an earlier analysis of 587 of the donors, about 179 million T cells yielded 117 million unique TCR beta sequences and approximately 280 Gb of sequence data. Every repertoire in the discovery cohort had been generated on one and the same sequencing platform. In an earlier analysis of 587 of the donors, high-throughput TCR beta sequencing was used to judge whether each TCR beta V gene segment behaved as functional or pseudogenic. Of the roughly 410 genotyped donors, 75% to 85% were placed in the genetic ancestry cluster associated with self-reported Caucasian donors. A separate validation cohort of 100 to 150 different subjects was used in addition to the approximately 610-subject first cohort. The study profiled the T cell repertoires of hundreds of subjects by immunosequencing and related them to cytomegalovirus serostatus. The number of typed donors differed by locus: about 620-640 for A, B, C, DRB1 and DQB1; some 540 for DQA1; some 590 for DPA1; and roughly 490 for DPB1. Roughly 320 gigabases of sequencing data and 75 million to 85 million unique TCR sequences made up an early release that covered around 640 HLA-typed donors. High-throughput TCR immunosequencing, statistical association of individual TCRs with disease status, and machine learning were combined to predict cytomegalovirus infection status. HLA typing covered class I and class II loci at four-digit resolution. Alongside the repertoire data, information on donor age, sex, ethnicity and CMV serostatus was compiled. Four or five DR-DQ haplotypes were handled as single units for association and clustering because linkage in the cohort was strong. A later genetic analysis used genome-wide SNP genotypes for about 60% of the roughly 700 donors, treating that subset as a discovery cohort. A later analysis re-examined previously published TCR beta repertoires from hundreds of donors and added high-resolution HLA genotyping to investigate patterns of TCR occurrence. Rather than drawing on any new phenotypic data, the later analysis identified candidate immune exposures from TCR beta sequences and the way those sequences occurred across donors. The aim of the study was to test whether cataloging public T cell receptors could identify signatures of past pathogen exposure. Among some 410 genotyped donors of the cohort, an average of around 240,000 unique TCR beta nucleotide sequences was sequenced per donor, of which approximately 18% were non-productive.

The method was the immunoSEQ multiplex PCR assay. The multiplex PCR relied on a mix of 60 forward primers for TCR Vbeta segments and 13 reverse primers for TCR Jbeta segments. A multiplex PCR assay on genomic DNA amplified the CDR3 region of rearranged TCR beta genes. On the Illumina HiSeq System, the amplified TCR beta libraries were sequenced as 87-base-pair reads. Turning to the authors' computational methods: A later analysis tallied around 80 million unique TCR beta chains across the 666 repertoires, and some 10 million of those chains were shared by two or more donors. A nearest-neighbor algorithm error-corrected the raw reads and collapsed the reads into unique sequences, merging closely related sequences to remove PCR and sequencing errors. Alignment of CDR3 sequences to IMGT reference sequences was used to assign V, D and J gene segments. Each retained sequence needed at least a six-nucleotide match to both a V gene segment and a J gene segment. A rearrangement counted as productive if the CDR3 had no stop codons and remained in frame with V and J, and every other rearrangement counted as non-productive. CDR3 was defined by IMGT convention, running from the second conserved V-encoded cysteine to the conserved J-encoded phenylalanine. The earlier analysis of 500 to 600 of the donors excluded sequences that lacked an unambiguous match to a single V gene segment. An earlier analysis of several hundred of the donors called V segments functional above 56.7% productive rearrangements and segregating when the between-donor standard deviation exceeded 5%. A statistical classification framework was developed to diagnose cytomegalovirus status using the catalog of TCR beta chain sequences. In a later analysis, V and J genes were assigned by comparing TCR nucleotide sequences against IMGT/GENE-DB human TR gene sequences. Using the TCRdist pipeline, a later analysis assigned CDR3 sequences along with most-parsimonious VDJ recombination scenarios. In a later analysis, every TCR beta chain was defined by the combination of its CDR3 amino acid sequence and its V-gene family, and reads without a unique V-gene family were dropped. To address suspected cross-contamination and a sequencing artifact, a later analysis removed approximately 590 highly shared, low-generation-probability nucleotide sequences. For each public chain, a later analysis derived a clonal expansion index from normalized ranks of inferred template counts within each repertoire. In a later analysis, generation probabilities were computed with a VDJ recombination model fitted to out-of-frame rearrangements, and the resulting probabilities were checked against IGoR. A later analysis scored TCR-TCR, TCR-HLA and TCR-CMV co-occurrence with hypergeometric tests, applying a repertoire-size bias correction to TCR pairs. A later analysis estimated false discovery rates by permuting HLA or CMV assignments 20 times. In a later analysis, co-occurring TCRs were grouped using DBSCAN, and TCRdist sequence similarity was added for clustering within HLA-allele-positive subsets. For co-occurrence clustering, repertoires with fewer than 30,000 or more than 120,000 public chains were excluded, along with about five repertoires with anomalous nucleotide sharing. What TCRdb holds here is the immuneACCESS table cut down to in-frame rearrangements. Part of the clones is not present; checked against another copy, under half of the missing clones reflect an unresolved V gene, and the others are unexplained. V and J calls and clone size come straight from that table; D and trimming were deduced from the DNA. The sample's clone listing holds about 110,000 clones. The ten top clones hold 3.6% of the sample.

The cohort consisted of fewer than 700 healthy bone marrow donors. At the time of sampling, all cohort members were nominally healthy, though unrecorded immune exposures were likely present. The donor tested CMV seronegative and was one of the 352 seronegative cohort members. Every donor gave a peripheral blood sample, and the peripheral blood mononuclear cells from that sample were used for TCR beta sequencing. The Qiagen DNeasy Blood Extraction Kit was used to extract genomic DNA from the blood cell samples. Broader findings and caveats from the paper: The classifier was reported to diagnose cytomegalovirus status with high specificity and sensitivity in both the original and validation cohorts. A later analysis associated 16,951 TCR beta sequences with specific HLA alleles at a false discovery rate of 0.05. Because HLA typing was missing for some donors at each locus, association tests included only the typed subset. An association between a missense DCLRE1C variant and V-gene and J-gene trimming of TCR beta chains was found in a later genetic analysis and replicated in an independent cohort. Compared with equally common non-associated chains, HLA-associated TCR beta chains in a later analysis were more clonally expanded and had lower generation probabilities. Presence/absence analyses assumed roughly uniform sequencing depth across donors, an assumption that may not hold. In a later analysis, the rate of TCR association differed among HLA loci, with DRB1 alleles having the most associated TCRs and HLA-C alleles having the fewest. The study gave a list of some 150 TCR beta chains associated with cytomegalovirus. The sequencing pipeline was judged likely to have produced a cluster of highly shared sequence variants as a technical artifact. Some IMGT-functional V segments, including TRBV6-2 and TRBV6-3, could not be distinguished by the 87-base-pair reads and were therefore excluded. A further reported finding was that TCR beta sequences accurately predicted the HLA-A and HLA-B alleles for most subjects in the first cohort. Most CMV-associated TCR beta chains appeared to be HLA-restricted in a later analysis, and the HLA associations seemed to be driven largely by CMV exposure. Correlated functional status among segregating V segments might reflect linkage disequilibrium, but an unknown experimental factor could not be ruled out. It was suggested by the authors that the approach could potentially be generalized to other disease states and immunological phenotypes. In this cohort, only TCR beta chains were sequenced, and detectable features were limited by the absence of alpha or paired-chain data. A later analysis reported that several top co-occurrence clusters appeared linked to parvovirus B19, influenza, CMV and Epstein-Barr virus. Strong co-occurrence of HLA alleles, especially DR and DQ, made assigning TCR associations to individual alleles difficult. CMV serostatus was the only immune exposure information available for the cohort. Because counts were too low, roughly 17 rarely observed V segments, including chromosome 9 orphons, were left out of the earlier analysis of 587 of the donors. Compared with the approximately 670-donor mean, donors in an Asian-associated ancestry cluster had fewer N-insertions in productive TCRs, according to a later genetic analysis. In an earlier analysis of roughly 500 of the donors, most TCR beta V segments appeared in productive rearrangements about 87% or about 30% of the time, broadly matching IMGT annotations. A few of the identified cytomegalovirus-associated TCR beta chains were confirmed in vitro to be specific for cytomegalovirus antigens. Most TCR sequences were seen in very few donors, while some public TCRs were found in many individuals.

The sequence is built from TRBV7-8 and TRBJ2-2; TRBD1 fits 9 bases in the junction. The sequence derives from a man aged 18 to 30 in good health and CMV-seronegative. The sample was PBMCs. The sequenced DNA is TGTGCCAGCAGCCGGGGGACAGGGAAGACCGGGGAGCTGTTTTTT. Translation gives CASSRGTGKTGELFF.